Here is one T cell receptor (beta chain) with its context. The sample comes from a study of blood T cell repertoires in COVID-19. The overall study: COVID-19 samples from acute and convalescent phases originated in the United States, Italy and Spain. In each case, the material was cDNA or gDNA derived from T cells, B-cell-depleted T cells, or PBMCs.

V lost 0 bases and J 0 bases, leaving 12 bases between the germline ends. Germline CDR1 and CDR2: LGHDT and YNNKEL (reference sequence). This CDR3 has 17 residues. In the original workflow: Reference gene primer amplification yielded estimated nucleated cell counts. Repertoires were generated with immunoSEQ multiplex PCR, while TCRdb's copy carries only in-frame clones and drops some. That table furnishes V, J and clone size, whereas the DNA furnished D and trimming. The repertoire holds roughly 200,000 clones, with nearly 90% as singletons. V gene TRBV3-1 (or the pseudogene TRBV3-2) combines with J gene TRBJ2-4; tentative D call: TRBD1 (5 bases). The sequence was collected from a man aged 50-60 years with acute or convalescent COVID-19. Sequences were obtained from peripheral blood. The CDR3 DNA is TGTGCCAGCAGCCAAGATAGGGGATCCCTAGCCAAAAACATTCAGTACTTC. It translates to CASSQDRGSLAKNIQYF.